This T cell receptor (beta chain) is drawn from a study of T cell responses to AZD1222 COVID-19 vaccine. Assay: immunoSEQ multiplex PCR; the TCRdb copy retains only in-frame clones and omits some. The table shows 150,000 to 180,000 clones, with approximately 87% occurring only once. The CDR3 covers 15 residues. Germline lookup yields CDR1 SNHLY and CDR2 FYNNEI. Trimming removed 6 bases at V and 0 bases at J, with 12 bases between. This clone was counted once. Antigen specificity is unknown. Study outcomes and limitations: Repertoires were sampled only after the peak T cell response. Donors were largely white British and mainly female; clonal diversity was possibly underestimated.

Sequencing used peripheral blood, obtained on day 0 of MenACWY control vaccination. The receptor comes from an adult in good health. The chain carries TRBV2 and TRBJ1-5; D possibly corresponds to TRBD1 (6 bases). Here the CDR3 DNA reads TGTGCCAGCAGCACAGGGAGATATAGCAATCAGCCCCAGCATTTT. This gives the protein CASSTGRYSNQPQHF. Drawing the rest from reference TRBV2 and TRBJ1-5, the complete variable domain is EPEVTQTPSHQVTQMGQEVILRCVPISNHLYFYWYRQILGQKVEFLVSFYNNEISEKSEIFDDQFSVERPDGSNFTLKIRSTKLEDSAMYFCASSTGRYSNQPQHFGDGTRLSIL.